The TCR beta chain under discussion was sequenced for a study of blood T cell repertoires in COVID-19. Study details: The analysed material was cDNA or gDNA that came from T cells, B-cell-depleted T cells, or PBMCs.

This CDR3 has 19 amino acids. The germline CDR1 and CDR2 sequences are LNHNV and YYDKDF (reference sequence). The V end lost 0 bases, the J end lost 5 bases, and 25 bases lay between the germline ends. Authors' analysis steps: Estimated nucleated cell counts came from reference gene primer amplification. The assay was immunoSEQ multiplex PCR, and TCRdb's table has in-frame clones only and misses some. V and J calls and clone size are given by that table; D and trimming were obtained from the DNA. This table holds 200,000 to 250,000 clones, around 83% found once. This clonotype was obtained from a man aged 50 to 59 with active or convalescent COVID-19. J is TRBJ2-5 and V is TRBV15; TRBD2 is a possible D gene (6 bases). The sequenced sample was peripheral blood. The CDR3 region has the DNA TGTGCCACCAGCAGAGACGACCGGTTTGGAGGGAGGTTTGGGGAGACCCAGTACTTC. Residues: CATSRDDRFGGRFGETQYF.